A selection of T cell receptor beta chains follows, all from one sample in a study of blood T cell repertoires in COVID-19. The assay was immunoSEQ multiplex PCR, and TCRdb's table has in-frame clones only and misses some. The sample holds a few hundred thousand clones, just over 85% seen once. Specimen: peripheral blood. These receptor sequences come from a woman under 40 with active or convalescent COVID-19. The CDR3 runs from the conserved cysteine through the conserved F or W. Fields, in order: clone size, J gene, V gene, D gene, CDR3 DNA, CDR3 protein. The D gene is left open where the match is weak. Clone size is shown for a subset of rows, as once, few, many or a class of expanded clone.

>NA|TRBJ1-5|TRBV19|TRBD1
TGTGCCAGTAGTACGACAGGGGGCGGACAGCCCCAGCATTTT
CASSTTGGGQPQHF
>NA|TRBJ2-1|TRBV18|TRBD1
TGTGCCAGCTCAGGACAGGGGCAGACAAATGAGCAGTTCTTC
CASSGQGQTNEQFF
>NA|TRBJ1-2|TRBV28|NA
TGTGCCAGCAGTTTAAGAACAGTTAACTATGGCTACACCTTC
CASSLRTVNYGYTF
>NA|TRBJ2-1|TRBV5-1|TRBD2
TGCGCCAGCACTTGGACTAGCGGCAACAATGAGCAGTTCTTC
CASTWTSGNNEQFF
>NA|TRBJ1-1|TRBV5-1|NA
TGCGCCAGCAAGCAGGGAGGCGGTGAAGCTTTCTTT
CASKQGGGEAFF
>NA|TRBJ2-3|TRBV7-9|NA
TGTGCCAGCAGCTTAGGGGGGGTTGGAGATACGCAGTATTTT
CASSLGGVGDTQYF
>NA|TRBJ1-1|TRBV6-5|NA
TGTGCCACCCATGACAGGCCGAGTGGGGTCTCTAAAGCTTTCTTT
CATHDRPSGVSKAFF
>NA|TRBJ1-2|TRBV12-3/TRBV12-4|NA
TGTGCCAGCAGTTCATCAGGGAACTATGGCTACACCTTC
CASSSSGNYGYTF
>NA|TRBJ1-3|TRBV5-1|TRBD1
TGCGCCAGCGGGCCGGGGACAGGGTATCAGTCTGGAAACACCATATATTTT
CASGPGTGYQSGNTIYF
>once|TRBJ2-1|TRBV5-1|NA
TGCGCCAGCAGCTTGGAGCGGCTCTACAATGAGCAGTTCTTC
CASSLERLYNEQFF
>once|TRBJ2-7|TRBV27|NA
TGTGCCAGCAGTTTATCCCGGACAGCCTACGAGCAGTACTTC
CASSLSRTAYEQYF
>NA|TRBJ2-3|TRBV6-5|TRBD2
TGTGCCAGCAGTTACGCGGGGGGTTTTGCAGATACGCAGTATTTT
CASSYAGGFADTQYF
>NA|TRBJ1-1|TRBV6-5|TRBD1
TGTGCTACGGACAGGGGGCGCGAGAACACTGAAGCTTTCTTT
CATDRGRENTEAFF
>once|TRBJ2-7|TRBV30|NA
TGTGCCTGGAGTGTTTGGACATATGGCGAGCAGTACTTC
CAWSVWTYGEQYF
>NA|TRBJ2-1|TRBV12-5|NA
TGTGCTAGTGGTTTCGGGGGATGGCCCTACAATGAGCAGTTCTTC
CASGFGGWPYNEQFF
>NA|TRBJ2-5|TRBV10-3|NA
TGTGCCATCAGTCGGGTAGCGCCTGGGGAGACCCAGTACTTC
CAISRVAPGETQYF
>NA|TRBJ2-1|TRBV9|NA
TGTGCCAGCAGCGTAGCCCCCGGGTCTTACAATGAGCAGTTCTTC
CASSVAPGSYNEQFF
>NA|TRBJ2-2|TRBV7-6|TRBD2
TGTGCCAGCAGCTTAGCCGGGACTAAGAACACCGGGGAGCTGTTTTTT
CASSLAGTKNTGELFF
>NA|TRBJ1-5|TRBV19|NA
TGTGCCAGTAGTACGGCTGCGGGGGCACAGCAGCCCCAGCATTTT
CASSTAAGAQQPQHF
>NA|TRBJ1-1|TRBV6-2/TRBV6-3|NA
TGTGCCAGCATCCCAGGAAGTTTCCGATACAGCTCAATGAACACTGAAGCTTTCTTT
CASIPGSFRYSSMNTEAFF
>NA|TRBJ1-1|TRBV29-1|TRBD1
TGCAGCGTAGACAGGGGGGGGAACACTGAAGCTTTCTTT
CSVDRGGNTEAFF
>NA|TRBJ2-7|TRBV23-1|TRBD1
TGCGCCAGCATAACTCCGGGACAGGGGGCGGAAGGCTTCCTCTACGAGCAGTACTTC
CASITPGQGAEGFLYEQYF
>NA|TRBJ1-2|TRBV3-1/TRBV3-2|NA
TGTGCCAGCAGTCTCTCCTCAGCTAACTATGGCTACACCTTC
CASSLSSANYGYTF
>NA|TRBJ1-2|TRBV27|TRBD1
TGTGCCACCCAGGACAGGGCGAACTATGGCTACACCTTC
CATQDRANYGYTF
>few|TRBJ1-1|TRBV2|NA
TGTGCCAGCAAACAGGTGGACACTGAAGCTTTCTTT
CASKQVDTEAFF
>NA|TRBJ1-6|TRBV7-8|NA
TGTGCCAGCAGCCAGGAGAATTCACCCCTCCACTTT
CASSQENSPLHF